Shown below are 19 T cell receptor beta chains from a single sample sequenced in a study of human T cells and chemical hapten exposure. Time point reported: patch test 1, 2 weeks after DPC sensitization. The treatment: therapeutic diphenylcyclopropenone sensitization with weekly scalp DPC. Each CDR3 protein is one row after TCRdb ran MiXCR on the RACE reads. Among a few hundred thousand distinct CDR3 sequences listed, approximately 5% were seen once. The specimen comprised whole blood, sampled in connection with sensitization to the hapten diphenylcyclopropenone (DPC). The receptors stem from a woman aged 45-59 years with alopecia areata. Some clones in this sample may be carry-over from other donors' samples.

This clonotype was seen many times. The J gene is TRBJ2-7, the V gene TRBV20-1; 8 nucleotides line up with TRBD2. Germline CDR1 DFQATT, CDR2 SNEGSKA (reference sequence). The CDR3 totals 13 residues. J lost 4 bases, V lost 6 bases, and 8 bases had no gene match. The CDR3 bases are TGCAGTGCCCGCCTTAGCGGGACGTACGAGCAGTACTTC. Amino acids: CSARLSGTYEQYF.

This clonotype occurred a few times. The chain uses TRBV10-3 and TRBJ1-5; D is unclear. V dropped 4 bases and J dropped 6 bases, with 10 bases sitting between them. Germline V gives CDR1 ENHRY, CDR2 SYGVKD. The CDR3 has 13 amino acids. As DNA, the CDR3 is TGTGCCATCAGTGGAGAGTACACTCAGCCCCAGCATTTT. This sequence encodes CAISGEYTQPQHF.

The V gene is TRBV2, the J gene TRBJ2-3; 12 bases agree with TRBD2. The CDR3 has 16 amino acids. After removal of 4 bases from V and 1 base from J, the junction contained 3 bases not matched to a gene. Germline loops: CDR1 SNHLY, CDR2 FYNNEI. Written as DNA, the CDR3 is TGTGCCAGCAGTGGTCGGACTAGCGGGGGCACAGATACGCAGTATTTT. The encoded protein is CASSGRTSGGTDTQYF.

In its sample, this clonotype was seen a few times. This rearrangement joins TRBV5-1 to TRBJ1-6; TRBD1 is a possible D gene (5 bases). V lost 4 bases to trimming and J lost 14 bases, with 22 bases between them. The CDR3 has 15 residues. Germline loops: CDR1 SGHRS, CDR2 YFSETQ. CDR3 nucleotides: TGCGCCAGCAGCCCCAGAGGGGCTCTGAATTCGGCCCTCCACTTT. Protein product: CASSPRGALNSALHF.

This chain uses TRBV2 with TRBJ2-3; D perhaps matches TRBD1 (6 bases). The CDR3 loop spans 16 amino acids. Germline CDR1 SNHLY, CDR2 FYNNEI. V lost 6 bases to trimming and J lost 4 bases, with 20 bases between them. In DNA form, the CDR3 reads TGTGCCAGCAGGGGCCCAGGGGTCCCCTACCCAGATACGCAGTATTTT. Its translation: CASRGPGVPYPDTQYF.

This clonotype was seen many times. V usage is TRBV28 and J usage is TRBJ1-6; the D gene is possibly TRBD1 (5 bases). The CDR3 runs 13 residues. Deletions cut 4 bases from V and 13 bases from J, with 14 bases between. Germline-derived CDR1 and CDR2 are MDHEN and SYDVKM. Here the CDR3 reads CASSYTGVGPLHF. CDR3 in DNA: TGTGCCAGCAGTTACACAGGAGTCGGCCCCCTCCACTTT. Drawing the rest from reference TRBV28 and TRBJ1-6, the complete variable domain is DVKVTQSSRYLVKRTGEKVFLECVQDMDHENMFWYRQDPGLGLRLIYFSYDVKMKEKGDIPEGYSVSREKKERFSLILESASTNQTSMYLCASSYTGVGPLHFGNGTRLTVT.

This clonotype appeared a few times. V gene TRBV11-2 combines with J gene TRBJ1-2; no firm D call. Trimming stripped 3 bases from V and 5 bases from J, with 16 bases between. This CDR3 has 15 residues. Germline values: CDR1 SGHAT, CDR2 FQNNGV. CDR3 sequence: CASSFSTSSPYGYTF. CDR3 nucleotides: TGTGCCAGCAGCTTCTCAACGTCTTCGCCTTATGGCTACACCTTC.

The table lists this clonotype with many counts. The chain's CDR3 is CASGRDFSSYEQYF. DNA of the CDR3: TGTGCCAGCGGCCGGGACTTTAGCTCCTACGAGCAGTACTTC. This chain joins TRBV6-5 and TRBJ2-7, with D perhaps TRBD2 (6 bases). Germline V gene sequence: CDR1 MNHEY, CDR2 SVGAGI. V lost 8 bases to trimming and J lost 0 bases, with 14 bases between them. The CDR3 extends over 14 amino acids.

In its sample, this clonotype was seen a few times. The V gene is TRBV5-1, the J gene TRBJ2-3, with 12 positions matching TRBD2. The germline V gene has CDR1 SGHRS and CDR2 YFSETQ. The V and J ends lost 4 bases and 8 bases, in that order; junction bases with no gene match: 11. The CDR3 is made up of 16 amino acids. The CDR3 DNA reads TGCGCCAGCAGCCCCGGGACTAGCGGGCTTGGGGGTACGCAGTATTTT. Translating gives CASSPGTSGLGGTQYF.

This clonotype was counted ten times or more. CDR3 nucleotide sequence: TGCAGCGTTGAGCTGGGTTGGAACACTGAAGCTTTCTTT. Its protein is CSVELGWNTEAFF. The genes are TRBV29-1 and TRBJ1-1; no clear D gene. The CDR3 covers 13 residues. The germline V gene encodes CDR1 SQVTM and CDR2 ANQGSEA. Trimming removed 3 bases at V and 1 base at J, with 9 bases between.

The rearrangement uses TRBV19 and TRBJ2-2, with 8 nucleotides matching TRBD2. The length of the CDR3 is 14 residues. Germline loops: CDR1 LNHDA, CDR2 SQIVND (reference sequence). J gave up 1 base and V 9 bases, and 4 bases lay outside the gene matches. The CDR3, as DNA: TGTGCCAGCTTAGCGGGGAAGAACACCGGGGAGCTGTTTTTT. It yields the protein CASLAGKNTGELFF. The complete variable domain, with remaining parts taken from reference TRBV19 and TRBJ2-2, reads DGGITQSPKYLFRKEGQNVTLSCEQNLNHDAMYWYRQDPGQGLRLIYYSQIVNDFQKGDIAEGYSVSREKKESFPLTVTSAQKNPTAFYLCASLAGKNTGELFFGEGSRLTVL.

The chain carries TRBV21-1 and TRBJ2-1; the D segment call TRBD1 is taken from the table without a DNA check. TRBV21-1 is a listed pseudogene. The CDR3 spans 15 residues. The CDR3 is CASSKVAGRYNEQFF. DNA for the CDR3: TGTGCCAGCAGCAAAGTCGCCGGGCGTTACAATGAGCAGTTCTTC.

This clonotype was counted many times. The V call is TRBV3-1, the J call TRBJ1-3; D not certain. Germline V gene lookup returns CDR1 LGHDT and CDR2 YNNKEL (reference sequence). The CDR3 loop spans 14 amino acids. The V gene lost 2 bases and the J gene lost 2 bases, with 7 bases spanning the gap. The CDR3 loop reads CASSQRATGNTIYF. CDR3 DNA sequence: TGTGCCAGCAGCCAACGTGCGACTGGAAACACCATATATTTT. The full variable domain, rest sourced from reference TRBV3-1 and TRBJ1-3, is DTAVSQTPKYLVTQMGNDKSIKCEQNLGHDTMYWYKQDSKKFLKIMFSYNNKELIINETVPNRFSPKSPDKAHLNLHINSLELGDSAVYFCASSQRATGNTIYFGEGSWLTVV.

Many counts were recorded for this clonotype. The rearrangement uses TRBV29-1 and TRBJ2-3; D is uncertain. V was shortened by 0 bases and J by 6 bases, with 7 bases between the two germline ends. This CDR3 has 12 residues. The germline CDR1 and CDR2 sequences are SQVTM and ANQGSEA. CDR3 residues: CSVEDWLDTQYF. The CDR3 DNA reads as TGCAGCGTTGAAGATTGGCTCGATACGCAGTATTTT.

The CDR3 sequence: CASSGDSIYGYTF. In nucleotides, the CDR3 is TGTGCCAGCAGTGGGGACAGCATTTATGGCTACACCTTC. The chain employs TRBV6-1 and TRBJ1-2, with TRBD1 matching 7 bases. CDR3 length: 13 residues. CDR1 MNHNS and CDR2 SASEGT come from the germline V gene. V shed 4 bases, J shed 5 bases, and the junction held 4 bases outside the gene matches.

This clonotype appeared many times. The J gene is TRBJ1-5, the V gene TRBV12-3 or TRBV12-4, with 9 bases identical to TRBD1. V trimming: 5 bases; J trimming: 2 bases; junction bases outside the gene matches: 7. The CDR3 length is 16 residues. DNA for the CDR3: TGTGCCAGCAGTCTCGGACAGGGGTCGGGCAATCAGCCCCAGCATTTT. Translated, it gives CASSLGQGSGNQPQHF.

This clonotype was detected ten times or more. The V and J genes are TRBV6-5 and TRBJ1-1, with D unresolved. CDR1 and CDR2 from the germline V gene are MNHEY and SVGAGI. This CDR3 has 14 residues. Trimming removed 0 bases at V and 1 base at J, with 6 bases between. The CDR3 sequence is CASSYSVTNTEAFF. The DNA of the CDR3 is TGTGCCAGCAGTTACTCTGTTACGAACACTGAAGCTTTCTTT.

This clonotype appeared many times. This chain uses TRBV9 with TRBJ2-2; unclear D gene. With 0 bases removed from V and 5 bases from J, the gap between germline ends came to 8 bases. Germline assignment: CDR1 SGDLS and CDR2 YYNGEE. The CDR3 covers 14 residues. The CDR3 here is CASSVAGRTGELFF. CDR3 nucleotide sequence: TGTGCCAGCAGCGTAGCAGGCAGAACCGGGGAGCTGTTTTTT.

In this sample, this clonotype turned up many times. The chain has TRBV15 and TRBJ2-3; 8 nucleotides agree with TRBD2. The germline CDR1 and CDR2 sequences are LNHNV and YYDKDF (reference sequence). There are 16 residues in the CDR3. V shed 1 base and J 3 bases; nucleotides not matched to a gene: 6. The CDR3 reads CATSRVGRGATDTQYF. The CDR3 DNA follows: TGTGCCACCAGCAGAGTAGGGCGGGGGGCGACAGATACGCAGTATTTT.